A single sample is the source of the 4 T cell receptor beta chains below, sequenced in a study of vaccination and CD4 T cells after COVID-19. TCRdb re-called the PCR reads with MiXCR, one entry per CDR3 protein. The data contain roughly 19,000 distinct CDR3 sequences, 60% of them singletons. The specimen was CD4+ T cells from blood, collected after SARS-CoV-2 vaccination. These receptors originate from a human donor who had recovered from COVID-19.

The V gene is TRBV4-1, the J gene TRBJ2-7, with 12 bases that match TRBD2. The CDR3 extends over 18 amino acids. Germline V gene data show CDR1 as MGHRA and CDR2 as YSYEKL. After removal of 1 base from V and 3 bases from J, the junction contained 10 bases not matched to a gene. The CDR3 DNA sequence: TGCGCCAGCAGCCAAGTTTTCTTGACTAGCGGGAGCGTCTACGAGCAGTACTTC. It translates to CASSQVFLTSGSVYEQYF.

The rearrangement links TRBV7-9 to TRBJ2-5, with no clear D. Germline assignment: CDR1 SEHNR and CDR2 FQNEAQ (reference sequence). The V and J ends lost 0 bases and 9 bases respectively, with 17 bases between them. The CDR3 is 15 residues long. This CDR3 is CASSLAGPLRVAQYF. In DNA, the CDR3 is TGTGCCAGCAGCTTAGCCGGGCCCCTGCGTGTAGCCCAGTACTTC.

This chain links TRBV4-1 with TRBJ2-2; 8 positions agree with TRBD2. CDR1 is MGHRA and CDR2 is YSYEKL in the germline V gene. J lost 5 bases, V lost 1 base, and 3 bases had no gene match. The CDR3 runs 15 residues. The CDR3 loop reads CASSQGTSRTGELFF. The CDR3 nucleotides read TGCGCCAGCAGCCAAGGGACTAGCAGAACCGGGGAGCTGTTTTTT.

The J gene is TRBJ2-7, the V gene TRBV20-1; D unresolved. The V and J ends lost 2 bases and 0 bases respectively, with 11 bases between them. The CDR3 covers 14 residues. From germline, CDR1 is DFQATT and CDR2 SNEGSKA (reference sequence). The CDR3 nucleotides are TGCAGTGCTAGACCATCTAAGAGCTCCTACGAGCAGTACTTC. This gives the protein CSARPSKSSYEQYF.